This T cell receptor beta chain was recovered during a study of T cell responses to AZD1222 COVID-19 vaccine. Across the whole study: Recipients boosted at about 4 weeks or about 12 weeks are pooled.

The CDR3 is made up of 15 amino acids. V dropped 4 bases and J dropped 4; count of bases not matched to a gene: 9. CDR1 SGHNT and CDR2 YENEEA come from the germline V gene. To note about this clone: Antigen unknown.

Study-level points and caveats: Nearly half of unique spike-specific TCRs reportedly avoided B.1.351 and B.1.1.7 mutated regions. The study found vaccine-associated CD4 TCRs spanning spike, dominant at 160-218 and 743-854.

Repertoires were generated with immunoSEQ multiplex PCR, while TCRdb's copy carries only in-frame clones and drops some. The sample holds around 94,000 clones; about 88% are singletons and the top ten take approximately 21%. Sequences were derived from peripheral blood, sampled on day 0 of AZD1222 vaccination. The clonotype originates from an adult in good health. This chain connects TRBV11-3 to TRBJ2-5; 7 nucleotides align to TRBD1. The CDR3 bases are TGTGCCAGCAGCTCCGGACAGGCGGTAGGAGAGACCCAGTACTTC. The encoded protein is CASSSGQAVGETQYF. Drawing the rest from reference TRBV11-3 and TRBJ2-5, the complete variable domain is EAGVVQSPRYKIIEKKQPVAFWCNPISGHNTLYWYLQNLGQGPELLIRYENEEAVDDSQLPKDRFSAERLKGVDSTLKIQPAELGDSAVYLCASSSGQAVGETQYFGPGTRLLVL.